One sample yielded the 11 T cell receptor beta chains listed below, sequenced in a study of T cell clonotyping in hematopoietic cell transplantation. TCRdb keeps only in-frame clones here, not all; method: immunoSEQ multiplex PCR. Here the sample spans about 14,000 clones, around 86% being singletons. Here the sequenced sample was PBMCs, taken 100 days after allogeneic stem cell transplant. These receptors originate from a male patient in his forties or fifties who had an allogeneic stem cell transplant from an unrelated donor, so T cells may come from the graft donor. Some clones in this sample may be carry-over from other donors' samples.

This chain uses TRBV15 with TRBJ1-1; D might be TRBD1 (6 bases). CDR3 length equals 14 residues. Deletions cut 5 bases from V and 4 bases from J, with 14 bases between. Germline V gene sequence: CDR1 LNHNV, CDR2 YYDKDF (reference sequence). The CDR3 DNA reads TGTGCCACCAGCTGGGGAGGGGGTGCCACTGAAGCTTTCTTT. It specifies CATSWGGGATEAFF. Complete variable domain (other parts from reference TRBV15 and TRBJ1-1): DAMVIQNPRYQVTQFGKPVTLSCSQTLNHNVMYWYQQKSSQAPKLLFHYYDKDFNNEADTPDNFQSRRPNTSFCFLDIRSPGLGDTAMYLCATSWGGGATEAFFGQGTRLTVV.

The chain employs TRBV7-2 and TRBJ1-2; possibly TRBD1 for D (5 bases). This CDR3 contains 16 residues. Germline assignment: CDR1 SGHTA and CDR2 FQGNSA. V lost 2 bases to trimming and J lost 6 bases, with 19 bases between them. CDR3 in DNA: TGTGCCAGCAGCTTAAATCGGACACCCACGGGGGATGGCTACACCTTC. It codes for CASSLNRTPTGDGYTF.

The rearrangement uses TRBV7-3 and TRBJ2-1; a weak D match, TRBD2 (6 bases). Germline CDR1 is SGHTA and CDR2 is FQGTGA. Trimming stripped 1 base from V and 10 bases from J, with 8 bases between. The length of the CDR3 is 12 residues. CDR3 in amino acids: CASSLMRGEQFF. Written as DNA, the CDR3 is TGTGCCAGCAGCTTAATGCGGGGCGAGCAGTTCTTC.

As DNA, the CDR3 is TGTGCCAGCAGTTTGAGGACAGGATCCTACGAGCAGTACTTC. The encoded protein is CASSLRTGSYEQYF. This sequence joins TRBV28 and TRBJ2-7, with 7 bases aligning to TRBD1. The V gene's germline CDR1 is MDHEN and CDR2 SYDVKM. This CDR3 has 14 amino acids. V shed 3 bases, J shed 1 base, and the junction held 3 bases outside the gene matches.

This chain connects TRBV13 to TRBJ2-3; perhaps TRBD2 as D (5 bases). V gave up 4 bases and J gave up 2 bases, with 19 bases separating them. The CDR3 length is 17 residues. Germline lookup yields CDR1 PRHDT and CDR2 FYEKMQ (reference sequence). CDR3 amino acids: CASSSGAGLAITDTQYF. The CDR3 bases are TGTGCCAGCAGCTCCGGCGCCGGGCTAGCTATCACAGATACGCAGTATTTT.

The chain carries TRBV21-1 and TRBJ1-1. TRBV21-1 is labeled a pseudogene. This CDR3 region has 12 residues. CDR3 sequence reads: CATDSGRTEAFF. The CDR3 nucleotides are TGTGCCACTGACAGCGGGCGAACTGAAGCTTTCTTT.

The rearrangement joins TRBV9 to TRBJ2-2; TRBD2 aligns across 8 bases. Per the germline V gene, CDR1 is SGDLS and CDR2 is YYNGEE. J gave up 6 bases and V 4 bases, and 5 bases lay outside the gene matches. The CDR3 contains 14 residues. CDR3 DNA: TGTGCCAGCAGCCCACGGACTAGCTCCGGGGAGCTGTTTTTT. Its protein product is CASSPRTSSGELFF.

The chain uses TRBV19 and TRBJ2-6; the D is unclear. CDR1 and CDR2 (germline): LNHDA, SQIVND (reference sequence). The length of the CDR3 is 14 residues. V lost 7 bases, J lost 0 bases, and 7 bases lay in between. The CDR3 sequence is CASNPISGANVLTF. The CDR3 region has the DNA TGTGCCAGTAATCCGATCTCTGGGGCCAACGTCCTGACTTTC.

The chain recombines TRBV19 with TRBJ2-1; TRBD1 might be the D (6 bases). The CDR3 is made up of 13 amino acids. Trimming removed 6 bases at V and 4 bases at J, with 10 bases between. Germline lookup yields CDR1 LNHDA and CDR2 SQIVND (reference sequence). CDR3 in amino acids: CASSRGQYNEQFF. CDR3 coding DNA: TGTGCCAGTAGCAGGGGCCAGTACAATGAGCAGTTCTTC. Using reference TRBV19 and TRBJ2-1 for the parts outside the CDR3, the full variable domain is DGGITQSPKYLFRKEGQNVTLSCEQNLNHDAMYWYRQDPGQGLRLIYYSQIVNDFQKGDIAEGYSVSREKKESFPLTVTSAQKNPTAFYLCASSRGQYNEQFFGPGTRLTVL.

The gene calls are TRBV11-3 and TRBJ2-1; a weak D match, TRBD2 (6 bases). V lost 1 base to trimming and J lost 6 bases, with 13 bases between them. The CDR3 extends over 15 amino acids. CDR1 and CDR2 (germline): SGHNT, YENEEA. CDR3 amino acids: CASSLVGGGLNEQFF. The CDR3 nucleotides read TGTGCCAGCAGCTTAGTGGGCGGAGGGCTCAATGAGCAGTTCTTC.

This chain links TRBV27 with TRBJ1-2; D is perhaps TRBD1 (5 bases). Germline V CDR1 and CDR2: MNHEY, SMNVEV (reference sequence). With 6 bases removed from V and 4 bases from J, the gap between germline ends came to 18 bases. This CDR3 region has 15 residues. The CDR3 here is CASSPRVLSGYGYTF. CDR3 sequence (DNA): TGTGCCAGCAGCCCCAGGGTCCTCAGTGGCTATGGCTACACCTTC.